Following are 25 T cell receptor beta chains from one sample sequenced in a study of blood T cell repertoires in COVID-19. Method: immunoSEQ multiplex PCR; TCRdb's copy keeps in-frame clones and lacks some. The table records a few hundred thousand clones, around 87% of them present only once. Material for sequencing was PBMCs or T cells enriched from blood (not recorded which). The receptors come from a man between 18 and 29 years old who had recovered from COVID-19.

The genes are TRBV19 and TRBJ2-5; D ambiguous. Trimming took off 0 bases at V and 7 bases at J, with 12 bases between the two ends. Germline CDR1 and CDR2: LNHDA and SQIVND (reference sequence). The CDR3 covers 14 residues. Written as DNA, the CDR3 is TGTGCCAGTAGTATAGACAGCGAAACAAGGACCCAGTACTTC. Translated: CASSIDSETRTQYF.

The gene calls are TRBV7-9 and TRBJ2-4; 10 bases are a match to TRBD2. The germline V gene has CDR1 SEHNR and CDR2 FQNEAQ (reference sequence). The J segment lost 8 bases and the V segment lost 5 bases, leaving 6 bases of the junction unmatched. The CDR3 consists of 14 residues. In DNA form, the CDR3 reads TGTGCCAGCAGCCCTACTAGCGGGGCCTACATTCAGTACTTC. Its translation: CASSPTSGAYIQYF.

The sample holds a few counts of this clone. The V call is TRBV29-1, the J call TRBJ2-1; 10 bases agree with TRBD2. The CDR3 has 15 amino acids. Germline assignment: CDR1 SQVTM and CDR2 ANQGSEA. Germline trimming cut 1 base from V and 4 bases from J; bases unmatched to any gene: 4. The CDR3 nucleotides read TGCAGCGTTGAAGCTAGCGGGAGTGGTTACAATGAGCAGTTCTTC. Protein: CSVEASGSGYNEQFF.

The chain has TRBV24-1 and TRBJ2-3; 10 bases match TRBD2. From germline, CDR1 is KGHDR and CDR2 SFDVKD. This CDR3 contains 16 residues. Losses at the gene ends were 4 bases for V and 4 bases for J; bases not matched to a gene: 7. The CDR3 DNA reads TGTGCCACCAGTGACCCTAGCGGGAGTTCGGCAGATACGCAGTATTTT. It yields the protein CATSDPSGSSADTQYF.

V and J are TRBV28 and TRBJ1-1, with TRBD1 identical over 10 bases. The CDR3 covers 17 residues. Germline V gene lookup returns CDR1 MDHEN and CDR2 SYDVKM. The V gene end was trimmed by 8 bases and the J gene end by 2 bases; junction bases not matched to a gene: 14. The CDR3 region has the DNA TGTGCCAGCGTGACTCTCCGCGGGACAGGGGATAACACTGAAGCTTTCTTT. Protein: CASVTLRGTGDNTEAFF.

This rearrangement joins TRBV6-6 to TRBJ1-5, with D tentatively TRBD1 (5 bases). The CDR3 is 14 amino acids. V dropped 4 bases and J dropped 0 bases, with 7 bases sitting between them. CDR1 and CDR2 from the germline V gene are MNHNY and SVGAGI (reference sequence). CDR3: CASSSTASNQPQHF. CDR3 bases: TGTGCCAGCAGTTCGACAGCTAGCAATCAGCCCCAGCATTTT.

The chain links TRBV5-1 to TRBJ2-5; 7 nucleotides align to TRBD2. Germline CDR1 reads SGHRS; CDR2 reads YFSETQ. The V segment lost 7 bases and the J segment 1 base; nucleotides outside the gene matches: 7. This CDR3 is 14 amino acids long. Here the CDR3 reads CASRHGGTQETQYF. The CDR3 bases are TGCGCCAGCCGTCACGGGGGGACCCAAGAGACCCAGTACTTC.

The rearrangement joins TRBV5-1 to TRBJ1-6; 8 bases agree with TRBD1. Germline CDR1 is SGHRS and CDR2 is YFSETQ. The CDR3 totals 14 residues. J lost 7 bases, V lost 3 bases, and 3 bases had no gene match. The CDR3 region has the DNA TGCGCCAGCAGCTGGGGACAGGTCAATTCACCCCTCCACTTT. It translates to CASSWGQVNSPLHF.

This clone was recorded once. CDR3 nucleotides: TGTGCCAGCAGTTACGGTCAGGGGGCGACTGAAGCTTTCTTT. Residues: CASSYGQGATEAFF. The chain combines TRBV6-5 with TRBJ1-1; TRBD1 aligns across 8 bases. The CDR3 is made up of 14 amino acids. J gave up 5 bases and V 2 bases, and 4 bases lay outside the gene matches. Germline CDR1 is MNHEY and CDR2 is SVGAGI.

The chain carries TRBV4-1 and TRBJ2-6; D unclear. This CDR3 has 14 amino acids. The germline V gene encodes CDR1 MGHRA and CDR2 YSYEKL. The V and J ends lost 3 bases and 1 base respectively, with 4 bases between them. The CDR3 loop is CASSHNSGANVLTF. Here the CDR3 DNA reads TGCGCCAGCAGCCATAATTCTGGGGCCAACGTCCTGACTTTC.

This clone is a singleton in its sample. J is TRBJ2-4 and V is TRBV28; 7 bases map to TRBD2. The CDR3 covers 16 residues. Germline CDR1 and CDR2: MDHEN and SYDVKM. The ends lost 3 bases at V and 2 bases at J; junction bases unmatched: 7. CDR3: CASSLVLAFSKNIQYF. CDR3 nucleotides: TGTGCCAGCAGTTTGGTACTAGCGTTTTCCAAAAACATTCAGTACTTC.

The rearrangement joins TRBV18 to TRBJ1-1, with D unclear. Germline values: CDR1 KGHSH, CDR2 LQKENI. This CDR3 is built from 15 residues. With 3 bases removed from V and 6 bases from J, the gap between germline ends came to 17 bases. The CDR3 is CASSPPYSVSAEAFF. In nucleotides, the CDR3 is TGTGCCAGCTCACCGCCGTATAGCGTCTCTGCTGAAGCTTTCTTT.

The chain is built from TRBV28 and TRBJ1-5, with a possible D match to TRBD1 (6 bases). The germline V gene encodes CDR1 MDHEN and CDR2 SYDVKM. Trimming removed 1 base from V and 9 bases from J, with 13 bases in between. The CDR3 covers 14 residues. This chain's CDR3 is CASSLSSEGGPQHF. CDR3 DNA sequence: TGTGCCAGCAGTTTATCGTCGGAAGGGGGGCCCCAGCATTTT.

DNA for the CDR3: TGCGCCAGCAAACAGGGTGAGAACTATGGCTACACCTTC. It specifies CASKQGENYGYTF. The chain carries TRBV5-1 and TRBJ1-2; D perhaps matches TRBD1 (6 bases). CDR1 SGHRS and CDR2 YFSETQ come from the germline V gene. Trimming shortened V by 6 bases and J by 2 bases, and 11 bases separated the two germline ends. The CDR3 contains 13 residues.

This clone was observed once. This sequence joins TRBV15 and TRBJ1-4; D perhaps matches TRBD1 (5 bases). Germline lookup yields CDR1 LNHNV and CDR2 YYDKDF (reference sequence). This CDR3 comprises 15 residues. Trimming took 7 bases from V and 4 from J, leaving 16 bases between them. The CDR3 region has the DNA TGTGCCACCATCTTCCGTGACAGCAATAATGAAAAACTGTTTTTT. It codes for CATIFRDSNNEKLFF.

The V gene is TRBV19, the J gene TRBJ2-1, with TRBD2 matching 8 bases. The V gene's germline CDR1 is LNHDA and CDR2 SQIVND (reference sequence). Losses at the gene ends were 5 bases for V and 1 base for J; bases not matched to a gene: 4. The CDR3 is 15 amino acids. CDR3 amino acids: CASSASSGSYNEQFF. As DNA, the CDR3 is TGTGCCAGTAGTGCCTCTAGCGGGTCCTACAATGAGCAGTTCTTC. Combining the CDR3 with reference TRBV19 and TRBJ2-1 gives the whole variable domain DGGITQSPKYLFRKEGQNVTLSCEQNLNHDAMYWYRQDPGQGLRLIYYSQIVNDFQKGDIAEGYSVSREKKESFPLTVTSAQKNPTAFYLCASSASSGSYNEQFFGPGTRLTVL.

V gene TRBV6-5 combines with J gene TRBJ2-7; D is possibly TRBD1 (6 bases). This CDR3 spans 14 amino acids. V shed 4 bases and J shed 9 bases, with 19 bases lying between them. Germline V gene sequence: CDR1 MNHEY, CDR2 SVGAGI. CDR3 residues: CASSLSDHRDAQYF. Here the CDR3 DNA reads TGTGCCAGCAGTTTATCCGATCACAGGGATGCGCAGTACTTC.

The chain links TRBV4-3 to TRBJ1-6; D ambiguous. CDR1 LGHNA and CDR2 YSLEER come from the germline V gene. V dropped 0 bases and J dropped 11 bases, with 8 bases sitting between them. This CDR3 spans 13 amino acids. CDR3 sequence: CASSQDRSPPLHF. The CDR3 coding sequence is TGCGCCAGCAGCCAAGATAGGAGTCCACCCCTCCACTTT.

The CDR3: CASSSLGAEQYF. The CDR3 coding sequence is TGTGCCAGCAGCTCCCTAGGGGCCGAGCAGTACTTC. The chain combines TRBV3-1 (or the pseudogene TRBV3-2) with TRBJ2-7, with TRBD1 as a possible D gene (5 bases). The CDR3 consists of 12 residues. The V and J ends lost 5 bases and 6 bases respectively, with 11 bases between them. CDR1 and CDR2 from the germline V gene are LGHDT and YNNKEL (reference sequence).

The chain recombines TRBV14 with TRBJ2-1; 7 bases agree with TRBD1. In germline, CDR1 is SGHDN, CDR2 FVKESK. V lost 1 base, J lost 6 bases, and 15 bases stayed unmatched. The CDR3 loop spans 18 amino acids. CDR3 bases: TGTGCCAGCAGCCAAGCTGGTACAGGGGAAGTGACTTTCAATGAGCAGTTCTTC. It encodes CASSQAGTGEVTFNEQFF. The full variable domain, its missing parts supplied by reference TRBV14 and TRBJ2-1, is EAGVTQFPSHSVIEKGQTVTLRCDPISGHDNLYWYRRVMGKEIKFLLHFVKESKQDESGMPNNRFLAERTGGTYSTLKVQPAELEDSGVYFCASSQAGTGEVTFNEQFFGPGTRLTVL.

The chain employs TRBV3-1 (or the pseudogene TRBV3-2) and TRBJ1-2; D gene ambiguous. The germline V gene has CDR1 LGHDT and CDR2 YNNKEL (reference sequence). V gave up 1 base and J gave up 4 bases, with 13 bases separating them. The CDR3 contains 15 residues. The CDR3 coding sequence is TGTGCCAGCAGCCAAGCTTCCAGCGTAATCTATGGCTACACCTTC. Its translation: CASSQASSVIYGYTF.

This chain uses TRBV7-8 with TRBJ2-7; 8 bases match TRBD1. Germline V gene lookup returns CDR1 SGHVS and CDR2 FQNEAQ. This CDR3 contains 13 residues. V lost 5 bases, J lost 4 bases, and 4 bases stayed unmatched. DNA for the CDR3: TGTGCCAGCAGCCCCAGGGGGCGGTACGAGCAGTACTTC. Its translation: CASSPRGRYEQYF.

This clone was counted a single time. The rearrangement joins TRBV7-6 to TRBJ2-7; tentative D call: TRBD1 (6 bases). Trimming removed 1 base from V and 1 base from J, with 8 bases in between. The CDR3 contains 14 residues. Per germline, CDR1 SGHVS and CDR2 FNYEAQ. CDR3: CASSLEDRSYEQYF. CDR3 coding DNA: TGTGCCAGCAGCTTAGAGGACAGATCCTACGAGCAGTACTTC.

The V and J genes are TRBV3-1 (or the pseudogene TRBV3-2) and TRBJ1-2, with D perhaps TRBD1 (5 bases). With 4 bases removed from V and 0 bases from J, the gap between germline ends came to 12 bases. This CDR3 region has 15 residues. Looked up from germline, CDR1 is LGHDT and CDR2 is YNNKEL (reference sequence). The CDR3 nucleotides are TGTGCCAGCAGCCCCGGGGGAGGGGCTAACTATGGCTACACCTTC. Translated: CASSPGGGANYGYTF.

The chain uses TRBV28 and TRBJ2-7; 9 bases match TRBD2. The length of the CDR3 is 16 residues. After removal of 5 bases from V and 6 bases from J, the junction contained 14 bases not matched to a gene. Germline loops: CDR1 MDHEN, CDR2 SYDVKM. The CDR3 is CASSRGVLAGEGEQYF. Here the CDR3 DNA reads TGTGCCAGCAGTCGAGGGGTCTTAGCGGGAGAGGGCGAGCAGTACTTC. The full variable domain, its missing parts supplied by reference TRBV28 and TRBJ2-7, is DVKVTQSSRYLVKRTGEKVFLECVQDMDHENMFWYRQDPGLGLRLIYFSYDVKMKEKGDIPEGYSVSREKKERFSLILESASTNQTSMYLCASSRGVLAGEGEQYFGPGTRLTVT.